The clone carrying this T cell receptor beta chain appeared a single time. Irradiated stimulators labeled with violet dye, about 200,000 in number, were plated with about 200,000 CFSE-labeled responders. The protocol was immunoSEQ multiplex PCR, while the TCRdb copy is restricted to in-frame clones and leaves out a portion. Of 15,000 to 20,000 clones listed, 35% to 40% are singletons. The junction had 11 bases not matched to a gene; V was cut back by 4 bases and J by 4 bases. This CDR3 region has 16 residues. Germline V lookup: CDR1 SGDLS, CDR2 YYNGEE. The data are from a study of graft-versus-host responses after intestinal transplantation. Study in general: In this cohort, recipients had multivisceral, liver-intestinal, or isolated intestinal transplants. Induction using anti-thymocyte globulin, followed by tacrolimus and steroids for two to three years, was given to all recipients.

This sequence originates from a human patient who was an organ donor for intestinal transplantation. The source was alloreactive CD4+ T cells from a mixed lymphocyte reaction culture, collected before transplantation. Noted subset: CFSE-low proliferating T cells sorted from approximately six-day pre-transplant mixed lymphocyte reaction (GvH or HvG direction). J is TRBJ2-5 and V is TRBV9, with 9 positions matching TRBD2. The CDR3 sequence: CASSRTELAGAETQYF. The CDR3 bases are TGTGCCAGCAGCAGGACCGAATTAGCGGGAGCAGAGACCCAGTACTTC.